Listed below are T cell receptor beta chains from one sample, sequenced in a study of control samples from healthy donors and cancer patients. Clones were sequenced by immunoSEQ multiplex PCR, and TCRdb holds only the in-frame ones, with some missing. The repertoire holds 120,000 or so clones, with just over 90% as singletons. Sequencing input: PBMCs. Receptor source: a man aged 45-65 years with head and neck cancer. Both conserved end residues are part of each CDR3. Each record gives: D gene, V gene, J gene, clone size, CDR3 DNA, CDR3 protein. A D gene is named only where the DNA matches it firmly. Size values are once, few and many counts, or a class for expanded clones, and some rows have none.

TRBD1	TRBV19	TRBJ2-1	-	TGTGCCACCACCCCCGGGACAGGGTTGAATGAGCAGTTCTTC	CATTPGTGLNEQFF
-	TRBV7-9	TRBJ1-1	-	TGTGCCAGCAGCTTGGCCACTGAAGCTTTCTTT	CASSLATEAFF
TRBD1	TRBV4-3	TRBJ1-1	-	TGCGCCAGCAGCTCGGGACAGGCGAACACTGAAGCTTTCTTT	CASSSGQANTEAFF
-	TRBV6-4	TRBJ2-1	-	TGTGCCAGCAGCCTCGGGGCTAGCAATGAGCAGTTCTTC	CASSLGASNEQFF
TRBD1	TRBV14	TRBJ1-1	few	TGTGCCAGCAGCCCACAGGGGGCTAGGTACACTGAAGCTTTCTTT	CASSPQGARYTEAFF
-	TRBV19	TRBJ1-1	once	TGTGCCAGTAGTCGACAGCTTGGGGACACTGAAGCTTTCTTT	CASSRQLGDTEAFF
-	TRBV5-1	TRBJ2-1	-	TGCGCCAGCAGCCCCTTGAGATCGGAAAATGAGCAGTTCTTC	CASSPLRSENEQFF
TRBD1	TRBV7-3	TRBJ2-1	-	TGTGCCAGCAGCTCGGGACAGGGAGCCAATGAGCAGTTCTTC	CASSSGQGANEQFF
-	TRBV7-9	TRBJ2-5	-	TGTGCCAGCAGCGAGAGGACAGTAGGAGAGACCCAGTACTTC	CASSERTVGETQYF
-	TRBV5-1	TRBJ2-7	once	TGCGCCAGCAGCCCAATACAGGAGGAGCAGTACTTC	CASSPIQEEQYF
-	TRBV28	TRBJ2-7	-	TGTGCCAGCAGTTTCCGTGACCTCCCAGGGTCCTACGAGCAGTACTTC	CASSFRDLPGSYEQYF
TRBD1	TRBV18	TRBJ2-1	-	TGTGCCAGCTCACCTCTGGGACAGGGGGGCAATGAGCAGTTCTTC	CASSPLGQGGNEQFF
TRBD1	TRBV2	TRBJ2-7	-	TGTGCCAGCGGGGACAGCTGGGCCTACGAGCAGTACTTC	CASGDSWAYEQYF
-	TRBV28	TRBJ1-5	-	TGTGCCAGCAGTTTTGGGGTTGGCAATCAGCCCCAGCATTTT	CASSFGVGNQPQHF
TRBD1	TRBV7-8	TRBJ1-2	-	TGTGCCAGCAGCTACGCGGGACAGGGTTCTGGCTACACCTTC	CASSYAGQGSGYTF
TRBD1	TRBV6-5	TRBJ1-3	-	TGTGCCAGCAGGGCGGACAGGGGGCAAGGAAACACCATATATTTT	CASRADRGQGNTIYF
-	TRBV6-5	TRBJ2-3	once	TGTGCCAGCAGTTACTCGAGAGACCCCGGCGATACGCAGTATTTT	CASSYSRDPGDTQYF
TRBD2	TRBV4-3	TRBJ2-7	-	TGCGCCAGCAGCCAAGAATCGGGGGGGCCCTCCTACGAGCAGTACTTC	CASSQESGGPSYEQYF
-	TRBV28	TRBJ2-7	-	TGTGCCAGCAGTTTTGGGGGAAGCGAGCAGTACTTC	CASSFGGSEQYF
-	TRBV19	TRBJ1-1	few	TGTGCCAGTAGTTCCCCCACAGGGAAGGGGAGCACTGAAGCTTTCTTT	CASSSPTGKGSTEAFF
TRBD2	TRBV9	TRBJ2-5	-	TGTGCCAGCAGCGTAGCCCCTAGCGGTCCCAAAGAGACCCAGTACTTC	CASSVAPSGPKETQYF
-	TRBV2	TRBJ2-7	-	TGTGCCAGCAGTGTACAATACGAGCAGTACTTC	CASSVQYEQYF
TRBD1	TRBV5-6	TRBJ1-4	-	TGTGCCAGCATCCCACTGTCACAGGGGGCGCGGGAAAAACTGTTTTTT	CASIPLSQGAREKLFF
-	TRBV4-1	TRBJ2-2	-	TGCGCCAGCAGTTCCAGGTCTGGGCTTACGAACACCGGGGAGCTGTTTTTT	CASSSRSGLTNTGELFF
-	TRBV21-1	TRBJ2-7	-	TGTGCCAGCACCCCGACAGGGAACCGAGGGGAGCAGTACTTC	CASTPTGNRGEQYF
-	TRBV7-3	TRBJ2-5	-	TGTGCCAGCAGCTTAATGGTAGGGGAGACCCAGTACTTC	CASSLMVGETQYF
-	TRBV20-1	TRBJ2-7	-	TGCAGTGCTACCACCCCCTTGGAGCAGTACTTC	CSATTPLEQYF
-	TRBV6-4	TRBJ2-2	once	TGTGCCAGCAGTGTCGAAGAGGCCGGGGAGCTGTTTTTT	CASSVEEAGELFF
TRBD2	TRBV18	TRBJ2-7	-	TGTGCCAGCTCACCCATAGCGGGGGGAAGCTCCTACGAGCAGTACTTC	CASSPIAGGSSYEQYF
-	TRBV4-3	TRBJ2-6	-	TGCGCCAGCAGCCAAGAGGGGTCGAGAGGATCTGGGGCCAACGTCCTGACTTTC	CASSQEGSRGSGANVLTF
-	TRBV30	TRBJ2-3	-	TGTGCCTGGTCAAGGAGCACAGATACGCAGTATTTT	CAWSRSTDTQYF
TRBD2	TRBV19	TRBJ2-3	-	TGTGCCAGTAGTATCGGCGGGGGACCAGATACGCAGTATTTT	CASSIGGGPDTQYF
-	TRBV9	TRBJ1-5	-	TGTGCCAGCAGCGTGGGGGACAATCAGCCCCAGCATTTT	CASSVGDNQPQHF
TRBD2	TRBV7-2	TRBJ2-3	-	TGTGCCAGCAGCTTAAAGCGGGGGGGCGAACGAGATACGCAGTATTTT	CASSLKRGGERDTQYF
TRBD1	TRBV6-2/TRBV6-3	TRBJ1-4	-	TGTGCCAGCAGTCCCTCCGGGACAGGGGACGAAAAACTGTTTTTT	CASSPSGTGDEKLFF
-	TRBV19	TRBJ2-7	-	TGTGCCAGTAGTCCGGGGGTCGCCTACGAGCAGTACTTC	CASSPGVAYEQYF
-	TRBV7-9	TRBJ1-2	-	TGTGCCAGCAGCCTTTCGCGCAGGGACTATGGCTACACCTTC	CASSLSRRDYGYTF
-	TRBV6-1	TRBJ2-1	-	TGTGCCAGCAGTGAAAGAACTAGCCAGTTCGATGAGCAGTTCTTC	CASSERTSQFDEQFF